This entry lists 21 T cell receptor beta chains sequenced from one sample in a study of OX40 agonist ivuxolimab in advanced cancers. Repertoires were generated with immunoSEQ multiplex PCR, while TCRdb's copy carries only in-frame clones and drops some. The sample has roughly 60,000 clones; about nine tenths are singletons. Specimen: CD4+ or CD8+ T cells sorted from blood, collected in a trial of the OX40 agonist ivuxolimab. Receptors originate from an adult with an advanced solid tumor such as melanoma, head and neck, liver or kidney cancer.

The chain joins TRBV28 to TRBJ2-7; 8 bases line up with TRBD1. Germline V gives CDR1 MDHEN, CDR2 SYDVKM. The CDR3 spans 14 residues. Germline trimming cut 8 bases from V and 0 bases from J; bases unmatched to any gene: 6. The CDR3 coding sequence is TGTGCCAGCTCAAGACAGGGGCACTCCTACGAGCAGTACTTC. Its protein product is CASSRQGHSYEQYF.

The chain recombines TRBV7-9 with TRBJ1-1; D might be TRBD1 (6 bases). Germline CDR1 reads SEHNR; CDR2 reads FQNEAQ (reference sequence). The CDR3 consists of 12 residues. V was pared by 5 bases and J by 7 bases, with 11 bases between. This chain's CDR3 is CASSLGQLEAFF. For the CDR3, the DNA is TGTGCCAGCAGCCTTGGACAGCTTGAAGCTTTCTTT.

The genes are TRBV28 and TRBJ2-1, with 15 bases fitting TRBD2. CDR3 length: 20 amino acids. Trimming removed 6 bases from V and 4 bases from J; junction bases left unmatched: 16. The germline CDR1 and CDR2 sequences are MDHEN and SYDVKM. CDR3 residues: CASSHYPGLAGGYGYNEQFF. CDR3 DNA: TGTGCCAGCAGCCATTACCCCGGACTAGCGGGAGGGTACGGTTACAATGAGCAGTTCTTC.

The CDR3: CASSFGPATRQGRYEQYF. The CDR3 region has the DNA TGCGCCAGCAGCTTTGGCCCCGCGACAAGACAGGGACGCTACGAGCAGTACTTC. The V gene is TRBV5-1, the J gene TRBJ2-7, with 7 bases identical to TRBD1. Germline CDR1 is SGHRS and CDR2 is YFSETQ. This CDR3 has 18 amino acids. V was clipped by 2 bases and J by 3 bases; unmatched bases: 17.

J is TRBJ2-2 and V is TRBV11-3, with 12 bases fitting TRBD1. The CDR3 sequence is 16 residues long. V was pared by 5 bases and J by 3 bases, with 4 bases of the junction left unmatched. CDR1 is SGHNT, CDR2 YENEEA, per germline. CDR3 DNA: TGTGCCAGCAGCCTCGGGACAGGGGGCTACACCGGGGAGCTGTTTTTT. Translation: CASSLGTGGYTGELFF.

The J gene is TRBJ2-1, the V gene TRBV18; D tentatively reads TRBD1 or TRBD2 (5 bases each). V lost 3 bases, J lost 5 bases, and 14 bases lay in between. Germline-derived CDR1 and CDR2 are KGHSH and LQKENI. This CDR3 is built from 15 residues. The CDR3 region has the DNA TGTGCCAGCTCACCCGGGACGGACCGTCACAATGAGCAGTTCTTC. Its translation: CASSPGTDRHNEQFF.

The J gene is TRBJ2-6, the V gene TRBV30; D not resolved. The CDR3 runs to 15 residues. Germline-derived CDR1 and CDR2 are GTSNPN and SVGIG (reference sequence). V gave up 1 base and J gave up 2 bases, with 9 bases separating them. The CDR3 DNA sequence: TGTGCCTGGAGTGGTCCCTGGACTGGGGCCAACGTCCTGACTTTC. Translating it yields CAWSGPWTGANVLTF. Full variable domain (rest looked up from reference TRBV30 and TRBJ2-6): SQTIHQWPATLVQPVGSPLSLECTVEGTSNPNLYWYRQAAGRGLQLLFYSVGIGQISSEVPQNLSASRPQDRQFILSSKKLLLSDSGFYLCAWSGPWTGANVLTFGAGSRLTVL.

This clone was seen a single time. The rearrangement uses TRBV19 and TRBJ1-5, with D hard to call. Trimming removed 0 bases from V and 8 bases from J, with 8 bases in between. This CDR3 comprises 13 residues. Germline V gene sequence: CDR1 LNHDA, CDR2 SQIVND (reference sequence). For the CDR3, the DNA is TGTGCCAGTAGTATAGAACCCCAAGAGCCCCAGCATTTT. As protein: CASSIEPQEPQHF.

This clone was seen just once. V gene TRBV14 combines with J gene TRBJ1-1, with no clear D. Germline lookup yields CDR1 SGHDN and CDR2 FVKESK. This CDR3 spans 15 amino acids. V lost 0 bases and J 7 bases, leaving 15 bases between the germline ends. CDR3: CASSQDLSPGHEAFF. CDR3 nucleotide sequence: TGTGCCAGCAGCCAAGATTTATCTCCGGGCCATGAAGCTTTCTTT.

V gene TRBV19 combines with J gene TRBJ1-2, with D possibly being TRBD1 (6 bases). The length of the CDR3 is 13 residues. Trimming removed 4 bases at V and 5 bases at J, with 11 bases between. Germline values: CDR1 LNHDA, CDR2 SQIVND (reference sequence). As DNA, the CDR3 is TGTGCCAGTAGTACAGGGGACGTGTATGGCTACACCTTC. This translates into CASSTGDVYGYTF. Variable domain in full (rest from reference TRBV19 and TRBJ1-2): DGGITQSPKYLFRKEGQNVTLSCEQNLNHDAMYWYRQDPGQGLRLIYYSQIVNDFQKGDIAEGYSVSREKKESFPLTVTSAQKNPTAFYLCASSTGDVYGYTFGSGTRLTVV.

In DNA form, the CDR3 reads TGTGCCAGCAGTTACGACCGGGACAGGGGGTACGAGCAGTACTTC. Protein product: CASSYDRDRGYEQYF. The J gene is TRBJ2-7, the V gene TRBV6-5; TRBD1 aligns across 11 bases. Trimming at V came to 2 bases and at J to 4 bases, leaving 4 bases not matched to a gene. The CDR3 has 15 amino acids. In germline, CDR1 is MNHEY, CDR2 SVGAGI.

This chain joins TRBV27 and TRBJ1-1, with a tentative D call TRBD1 (5 bases). CDR3 length: 13 residues. Per germline, CDR1 MNHEY and CDR2 SMNVEV (reference sequence). V lost 5 bases and J 4 bases, leaving 11 bases between the germline ends. The CDR3 DNA reads as TGTGCCAGCAGTCTAACAGGATTCACTGAAGCTTTCTTT. It encodes CASSLTGFTEAFF.

The rearrangement joins TRBV9 to TRBJ1-4, with 7 bases matching TRBD1. Germline CDR1 and CDR2: SGDLS and YYNGEE. V lost 3 bases, J lost 8 bases, and 7 bases stayed unmatched. The CDR3 sequence is 14 residues long. The CDR3 DNA follows: TGTGCCAGCAGCGCAGGGGGTTTAGACGAAAAACTGTTTTTT. Encoded protein: CASSAGGLDEKLFF.

J is TRBJ2-7 and V is TRBV11-2; 14 bases align to TRBD2. The CDR3 has 16 amino acids. Losses at the gene ends were 4 bases for V and 5 bases for J; bases not matched to a gene: 7. Looked up from germline, CDR1 is SGHAT and CDR2 is FQNNGV. CDR3 in DNA: TGTGCCAGCAGCTCGGAGGGACTAGCGGGGGTGGACGAGCAGTACTTC. It codes for CASSSEGLAGVDEQYF.

CDR3 amino acids: CASSSGTGPQETQYF. The CDR3 nucleotides are TGTGCCAGCAGCTCCGGGACAGGGCCCCAAGAGACCCAGTACTTC. The chain couples TRBV7-3 to TRBJ2-5, with 9 bases identical to TRBD1. Trimming removed 4 bases from V and 1 base from J; junction bases left unmatched: 4. CDR3 size: 15 residues. Germline V gene lookup returns CDR1 SGHTA and CDR2 FQGTGA.

V and J are TRBV7-9 and TRBJ1-1; no definite D call. This CDR3 contains 12 residues. Germline V gene sequence: CDR1 SEHNR, CDR2 FQNEAQ (reference sequence). Trimming pared 5 bases from V and 5 bases from J, leaving 9 bases between. CDR3 in amino acids: CASSRSGTEAFF. CDR3 coding DNA: TGTGCCAGCAGCCGCAGCGGGACTGAAGCTTTCTTT.

A single count supports this clone. V gene TRBV30 combines with J gene TRBJ2-5; D is unclear. The CDR3 loop spans 13 amino acids. Trimming took off 1 base at V and 0 bases at J, with 6 bases between the two ends. The germline gives CDR1 GTSNPN, CDR2 SVGIG (reference sequence). CDR3 sequence (DNA): TGTGCCTGGAGTGGGGATAACCAAGAGACCCAGTACTTC. Residues: CAWSGDNQETQYF.

The rearrangement joins TRBV6-5 to TRBJ2-5; 8 nucleotides line up with TRBD2. The CDR3 consists of 14 residues. J was trimmed by 1 base and V by 5 bases; bases with no gene match: 3. Germline CDR1 and CDR2: MNHEY and SVGAGI. The CDR3 DNA is TGTGCCAGCAGTCCACTAGCGGCCCAAGAGACCCAGTACTTC. It encodes CASSPLAAQETQYF.

CDR3 residues: CAWSVLFYGYTF. CDR3 sequence (DNA): TGTGCCTGGAGTGTACTTTTTTATGGCTACACCTTC. The rearrangement links TRBV30 to TRBJ1-2, with D hard to call. V was pared by 0 bases and J by 5 bases, with 7 bases between. This CDR3 contains 12 residues. Germline CDR1 GTSNPN, CDR2 SVGIG (reference sequence).

V is TRBV2 and J is TRBJ2-1; 11 bases are a match to TRBD2. CDR1 SNHLY and CDR2 FYNNEI come from the germline V gene. V trimming: 4 bases; J trimming: 3 bases; junction bases outside the gene matches: 2. The CDR3 has 15 amino acids. CDR3 amino acids: CASSVGLADYNEQFF. Written as DNA, the CDR3 is TGTGCCAGCAGTGTGGGACTAGCGGACTACAATGAGCAGTTCTTC.

This chain connects TRBV7-2 to TRBJ1-1; no firm D call. V lost 2 bases to trimming and J lost 1 base, with 8 bases between them. Germline CDR1 and CDR2: SGHTA and FQGNSA. The length of the CDR3 is 14 residues. CDR3 DNA: TGTGCCAGCAGCTTACAGGCATGGAACACTGAAGCTTTCTTT. This translates into CASSLQAWNTEAFF.